This paragraph reports one TCR beta chain. The antigen remains undetermined. This sample was included in a study of cytomegalovirus exposure and HLA in healthy donors. Findings and caveats of the study: TCR clusters originating in the first cohort tended to co-occur in the roughly 130 validation repertoires, according to a later analysis. Among TCR sequences, most were rare, though some public TCRs appeared in many donors.

Looked up from germline, CDR1 is SNHLY and CDR2 is FYNNEI. The CDR3 runs to 16 residues. J was trimmed by 4 bases and V by 2 bases; bases with no gene match: 8. Data came from immunoSEQ multiplex PCR; TCRdb stores just in-frame clones and leaves some out. The sample has some 140,000 clones, about nine tenths seen once. Among the approximately 110 subjects of the validation cohort, separate from the roughly 730-subject first cohort, were the donors. The chain links TRBV2 to TRBJ2-3, with 8 bases fitting TRBD2. This TCR was recovered from a man younger than 35 in good health and CMV-seronegative. Sequencing input: PBMCs. The CDR3 nucleotides are TGTGCCAGCAGTGAATTGGCTAGCGGGCCTCCAGATACGCAGTATTTT. Translated: CASSELASGPPDTQYF.